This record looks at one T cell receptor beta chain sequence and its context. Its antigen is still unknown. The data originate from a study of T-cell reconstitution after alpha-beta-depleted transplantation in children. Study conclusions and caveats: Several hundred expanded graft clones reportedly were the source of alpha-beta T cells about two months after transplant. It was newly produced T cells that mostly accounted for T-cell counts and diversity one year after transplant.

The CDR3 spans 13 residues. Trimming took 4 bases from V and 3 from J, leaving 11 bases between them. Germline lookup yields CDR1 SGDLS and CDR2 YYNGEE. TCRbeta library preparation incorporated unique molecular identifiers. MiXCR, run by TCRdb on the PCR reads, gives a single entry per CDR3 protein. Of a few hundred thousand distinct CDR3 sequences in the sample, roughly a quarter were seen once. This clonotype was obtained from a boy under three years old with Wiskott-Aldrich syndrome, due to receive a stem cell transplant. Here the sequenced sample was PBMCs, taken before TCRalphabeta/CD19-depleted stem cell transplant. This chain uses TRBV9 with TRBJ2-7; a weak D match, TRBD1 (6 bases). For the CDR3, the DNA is TGTGCCAGCAGCCGCGGACAGATCTACGAGCAGTACTTC. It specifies CASSRGQIYEQYF.